Listed here are 25 T cell receptor beta chains from one sample, sequenced in a study of blood T cell repertoires in COVID-19. The assay was immunoSEQ multiplex PCR, and TCRdb's table has in-frame clones only and misses some. The sample holds under 300,000 clones, around 90% seen once. Material: PBMCs or T cells enriched from blood (not recorded which). The receptors were sampled from a woman in her twenties or thirties who had recovered from COVID-19.

The J gene is TRBJ2-1, the V gene TRBV27; 10 nucleotides agree with TRBD2. The CDR3 consists of 13 residues. Germline loops: CDR1 MNHEY, CDR2 SMNVEV (reference sequence). V was pared by 7 bases and J by 6 bases, with 3 bases of the junction left unmatched. The CDR3 DNA follows: TGTGCCAGCAAAGCGGGGGGGGGCAATGAGCAGTTCTTC. Translating gives CASKAGGGNEQFF.

This clone was counted only a few times. The rearrangement joins TRBV6-5 to TRBJ2-7, with TRBD2 matching over 7 bases. CDR1 and CDR2 from the germline V gene are MNHEY and SVGAGI. This CDR3 has 14 amino acids. The V and J ends lost 2 bases and 4 bases, in that order; junction bases with no gene match: 5. This chain's CDR3 is CASSYQRDWYEQYF. CDR3 in DNA: TGTGCCAGCAGTTACCAGCGGGACTGGTACGAGCAGTACTTC.

V usage is TRBV4-2 and J usage is TRBJ2-7, with TRBD2 matching 8 bases. Germline V gene sequence: CDR1 LGHNA, CDR2 YNFKEQ. CDR3 length equals 17 residues. The trim removed 1 base at V and 0 bases at J, leaving 8 bases unmatched. The CDR3 spells CASSQAGVAGNSYEQYF. The CDR3 nucleotides read TGTGCCAGCAGCCAAGCCGGGGTAGCGGGGAACTCCTACGAGCAGTACTTC.

The J gene is TRBJ1-5, the V gene TRBV24-1, with 7 bases lining up with TRBD1. J was trimmed by 4 bases and V by 5 bases; bases with no gene match: 13. Germline CDR1 and CDR2: KGHDR and SFDVKD. The CDR3 has 17 amino acids. The CDR3 sequence: CATSAFPPGGFNQPQHF. DNA for the CDR3: TGTGCCACCAGTGCATTCCCTCCAGGGGGATTTAATCAGCCCCAGCATTTT.

The J gene is TRBJ1-1, the V gene TRBV27; D ambiguous. Germline-derived CDR1 and CDR2 are MNHEY and SMNVEV (reference sequence). V lost 3 bases, J lost 3 bases, and 17 bases lay in between. This CDR3 has 16 amino acids. The CDR3 here is CASSFRLGSWDTEAFF. As DNA, the CDR3 is TGTGCCAGCAGTTTCCGGCTGGGCAGCTGGGACACTGAAGCTTTCTTT.

In DNA form, the CDR3 reads TGTGCCAGCAGCTGGGAGGGGGGCCCGGATACGCAGTATTTT. As protein: CASSWEGGPDTQYF. The chain has TRBV5-5 and TRBJ2-3; D is possibly TRBD2 (7 bases). CDR3 length: 14 residues. Trimming pared 3 bases from V and 6 bases from J, leaving 14 bases between. Germline lookup yields CDR1 SGHKS and CDR2 YYEKEE (reference sequence).

V gene TRBV27 combines with J gene TRBJ2-7; possible D gene TRBD1, 6 bases. This CDR3 has 15 amino acids. CDR1 is MNHEY and CDR2 is SMNVEV in the germline V gene (reference sequence). V was clipped by 2 bases and J by 2 bases, with 13 bases between them. The CDR3 reads CASSLGGHGTYEQYF. As DNA, the CDR3 is TGTGCCAGCAGTTTAGGGGGACACGGAACCTACGAGCAGTACTTC.

The genes are TRBV2 and TRBJ1-2, with 8 bases that match TRBD1. Germline CDR1 and CDR2: SNHLY and FYNNEI. V was pared by 7 bases and J by 7 bases, with 5 bases of the junction left unmatched. CDR3 length equals 12 residues. The CDR3 DNA reads as TGTGCCAGCATGGACAGGGTGTCTGGCTACACCTTC. This translates into CASMDRVSGYTF. The whole variable domain, filled in from reference TRBV2 and TRBJ1-2, reads EPEVTQTPSHQVTQMGQEVILRCVPISNHLYFYWYRQILGQKVEFLVSFYNNEISEKSEIFDDQFSVERPDGSNFTLKIRSTKLEDSAMYFCASMDRVSGYTFGSGTRLTVV.

This chain links TRBV7-2 with TRBJ2-7, with D possibly matching TRBD2 (5 bases). V was cut by 1 base and J by 6 bases, with 10 bases left in between. The CDR3 is 13 residues long. Germline-derived CDR1 and CDR2 are SGHTA and FQGNSA. The CDR3 spells CASSLVSRGEQYF. DNA of the CDR3: TGTGCCAGCAGCTTAGTTTCCCGGGGCGAGCAGTACTTC.

The chain has TRBV13 and TRBJ2-7; D remains ambiguous. With 5 bases removed from V and 6 bases from J, the gap between germline ends came to 17 bases. This CDR3 spans 14 amino acids. Looked up from germline, CDR1 is PRHDT and CDR2 is FYEKMQ (reference sequence). The CDR3 DNA sequence: TGTGCCAGCAGCCCGGCGGCTAGAGATGTCGAGCAGTACTTC. It yields the protein CASSPAARDVEQYF.

This clone was observed a handful of times. This chain uses TRBV15 with TRBJ2-5, with 8 bases that match TRBD2. V was clipped by 4 bases and J by 0 bases; unmatched bases: 10. Germline CDR1 LNHNV, CDR2 YYDKDF (reference sequence). The CDR3 runs 17 residues. The CDR3 spells CATSTTGTSPYQETQYF. The CDR3 DNA sequence: TGTGCCACCAGCACTACCGGGACTAGTCCGTACCAAGAGACCCAGTACTTC. The full variable domain, in which reference TRBV15 and TRBJ2-5 provide the parts outside the CDR3, is DAMVIQNPRYQVTQFGKPVTLSCSQTLNHNVMYWYQQKSSQAPKLLFHYYDKDFNNEADTPDNFQSRRPNTSFCFLDIRSPGLGDTAMYLCATSTTGTSPYQETQYFGPGTRLLVL.

The rearrangement joins TRBV6-4 to TRBJ2-2, with 8 bases identical to TRBD1. The CDR3 is 14 residues long. The trim removed 3 bases at V and 3 bases at J, leaving 0 bases unmatched. Germline V CDR1 and CDR2: MRHNA, SNTAGT. The CDR3 here is CASSEQGDTGELFF. In DNA, the CDR3 is TGTGCCAGCAGTGAACAGGGGGACACCGGGGAGCTGTTTTTT.

V is TRBV3-1 (or the pseudogene TRBV3-2) and J is TRBJ2-7; 12 bases are shared with TRBD2. This CDR3 is built from 16 residues. From germline, CDR1 is LGHDT and CDR2 YNNKEL (reference sequence). Unmatched junction bases numbered 7, after V lost 4 bases and J lost 3 bases. The DNA for the CDR3 is TGTGCCAGCAGCCTAGGACTAGCGGGACATAACTACGAGCAGTACTTC. Its protein is CASSLGLAGHNYEQYF.

The chain is built from TRBV5-4 and TRBJ2-1; 14 positions agree with TRBD2. The CDR3 runs to 17 residues. V gave up 5 bases and J gave up 5 bases; unmatched junction bases: 9. Germline CDR1 and CDR2: SGHNT and YYREEE (reference sequence). The CDR3 DNA follows: TGTGCCAGCAGTCGGGGACTAGCGGGAGTGATCAACAATGAGCAGTTCTTC. It codes for CASSRGLAGVINNEQFF.

This chain links TRBV28 with TRBJ1-1; the D gene is possibly TRBD1 (6 bases). The CDR3 extends over 15 amino acids. V lost 5 bases and J 2 bases, leaving 15 bases between the germline ends. The germline gives CDR1 MDHEN, CDR2 SYDVKM. The chain's CDR3 is CASSVTGIQNTEAFF. As DNA, the CDR3 is TGTGCCAGCAGTGTAACAGGGATTCAAAACACTGAAGCTTTCTTT.

The V and J genes are TRBV7-2 and TRBJ1-2; 8 bases map to TRBD1. Germline trimming cut 4 bases from V and 7 bases from J; bases unmatched to any gene: 11. The CDR3 is made up of 15 amino acids. Germline V CDR1 and CDR2: SGHTA, FQGNSA. The CDR3 is CASSSGQVFYFGYTF. The CDR3 DNA reads TGTGCCAGCAGCTCGGGACAGGTCTTCTATTTTGGCTACACCTTC.

V and J are TRBV5-6 and TRBJ2-3; D is possibly TRBD2 (5 bases). V gave up 7 bases and J gave up 3 bases, with 18 bases separating them. CDR1 is SGHDT, CDR2 YYEEEE, per germline. The CDR3 consists of 15 residues. The CDR3, as DNA: TGTGCCAGCTTAGGGTTGGCGGGTAGTACAGATACGCAGTATTTT. As protein: CASLGLAGSTDTQYF.

The V and J genes are TRBV6-5 and TRBJ1-1, with D unresolved. The V end lost 6 bases, the J end lost 2 bases, and 13 bases lay between the germline ends. Germline V CDR1 and CDR2: MNHEY, SVGAGI. The CDR3 is 14 residues long. The CDR3 coding sequence is TGTGCCAGCAGGACCTCGAGGACTAACACTGAAGCTTTCTTT. Protein sequence: CASRTSRTNTEAFF.

The rearrangement links TRBV2 to TRBJ1-4, with 7 bases aligning to TRBD1. V lost 7 bases, J lost 8 bases, and 4 bases stayed unmatched. The CDR3 runs 12 residues. The germline V gene encodes CDR1 SNHLY and CDR2 FYNNEI. The CDR3 coding sequence is TGTGCCAGCATGGGACAGAGCGAAAAACTGTTTTTT. Translated: CASMGQSEKLFF.

This chain uses TRBV7-9 with TRBJ1-4; tentatively, D is TRBD1 (6 bases). This CDR3 comprises 15 residues. Germline assignment: CDR1 SEHNR and CDR2 FQNEAQ (reference sequence). The V gene lost 1 base and the J gene lost 8 bases, with 14 bases spanning the gap. CDR3 protein: CASSLEGGRGEKLFF. Here the CDR3 DNA reads TGTGCCAGCAGCTTAGAGGGGGGGAGAGGCGAAAAACTGTTTTTT.

The chain couples TRBV3-1 (or the pseudogene TRBV3-2) to TRBJ2-1; weak D call: TRBD1 (6 bases). V was clipped by 4 bases and J by 8 bases, with 12 bases between them. CDR1 is LGHDT, CDR2 YNNKEL, per germline (reference sequence). CDR3 length: 13 amino acids. Here the CDR3 reads CASSLIRGDEQFF. The CDR3 DNA follows: TGTGCCAGCAGCCTAATCAGGGGAGATGAGCAGTTCTTC.

This chain links TRBV7-2 with TRBJ1-2; 11 nucleotides agree with TRBD1. The CDR3 loop spans 17 amino acids. Germline CDR1 is SGHTA and CDR2 is FQGNSA. With 4 bases clipped from V and 3 bases from J, the junction kept 10 bases outside the gene matches. CDR3 nucleotide sequence: TGTGCCAGCAGCTCCGTAGGACAGGGGGCAGCGTACTATGGCTACACCTTC. It encodes CASSSVGQGAAYYGYTF.

V is TRBV3-1 (or the pseudogene TRBV3-2) and J is TRBJ2-4; no reliable D call. The CDR3 totals 17 residues. CDR1 is LGHDT and CDR2 is YNNKEL in the germline V gene (reference sequence). Trimming removed 0 bases at V and 2 bases at J, with 14 bases between. This CDR3 reads CASSQDRSSRTKNIQYF. The CDR3 coding sequence is TGTGCCAGCAGCCAAGATAGATCCTCCAGGACCAAAAACATTCAGTACTTC.

V is TRBV2 and J is TRBJ2-3; the match to TRBD1 covers 7 bases. Trimming at V came to 6 bases and at J to 5 bases, leaving 8 bases not matched to a gene. The CDR3 length is 14 residues. The V gene's germline CDR1 is SNHLY and CDR2 FYNNEI. The CDR3 spells CASSLQGSRDTQYF. The DNA for the CDR3 is TGTGCCAGCAGCCTACAGGGGAGTAGAGATACGCAGTATTTT.

The chain uses TRBV4-1 and TRBJ1-1; D perhaps matches TRBD1 (6 bases). Trimming took 3 bases from V and 3 from J, leaving 14 bases between them. CDR1 and CDR2 from the germline V gene are MGHRA and YSYEKL. The CDR3 is made up of 15 amino acids. The CDR3, as DNA: TGCGCCAGCAGCCACCACAGGGATGCGGACACTGAAGCTTTCTTT. Encoded protein: CASSHHRDADTEAFF.